This T cell receptor (beta chain) derives from a study of blood T cell repertoires in COVID-19 (dated by TCRdb to 2020 to 2021). About the investigation overall: Samples covering the acute and convalescent phases of COVID-19 were provided by collaborators in the United States, Italy and Spain. Samples were obtained from the ongoing ImmuneRACE study (first 160 participants) and from some 1,200 subjects provided by 6 global collaborators. Where available, HLA class I and class II types were taken from metadata supplied by the sample provider and were not determined by assay-based typing. The material from the prospective study consisted of cDNA or gDNA derived from T cells, B-cell-depleted T cells, or PBMCs. Deeply sampled blood TCRbeta repertoires from subjects exposed to, actively infected with, or recovered from COVID-19 were included in the dataset. The repertoires were released in a freely available public database meant as a resource for research on the immune response to SARS-CoV-2. The sample metadata nearly always contained a de-identified subject ID, COVID-19 status, age in years and sex.

Study-wide findings and limitations: The amount of clinical and demographic metadata varied by source and participant and was provided uncurated.

TCRbeta CDR3 regions were amplified from genomic DNA using the immunoSEQ Assay, a bias-controlled multiplex PCR. As for the original processing: Within the assay, amplification of reference gene primers was used to estimate how many nucleated cells each sample contained. Sequence reads were collapsed and filtered to measure the absolute abundance of every unique TCRbeta CDR3 rearrangement. For each sample, productive Simpson clonality was calculated by taking the square root of Simpson's diversity index across productive rearrangements. TCRdb obtained this table from immuneACCESS and retained in-frame rearrangements with V and J assigned. These tables miss some clones; where compared with another copy, unresolved V genes account for less than half of the shortfall, and the remainder is unexplained. V and J calls and clone size come straight from that table; D and trimming were deduced from the DNA. The sample table shows approximately 300,000 clones, and approximately 81% are seen once. The ten top clones hold 1.9% of the sample.

V is reduced by 1 base and J by 8 bases, leaving a spacing of 15 bases between them. Reading the germline V gene (reference sequence) gives CDR1 SEHNR and CDR2 FQNEAQ. The CDR3 runs 14 amino acids, cysteine and phenylalanine included. The only DNA kept is the CDR3, 42 bases in frame from the first base. About this clone: This receptor's antigen is unknown. No per-base quality is available; no much larger clone lies one base away.

Participants in the prospective study were aged roughly 18 to 100 years, lived in under 30 United States geographic areas, and enrolled through a virtual design. In the prospective study, participants were assigned to cohorts based on the clinical history participants reported in a screening survey and a study questionnaire. Exposed participants were defined as having been in contact with someone with a PCR-confirmed or clinician-diagnosed COVID-19 case within 2 weeks of study entry. In the prospective study, mobile phlebotomists collected whole blood, serum and a nasopharyngeal or oropharyngeal swab from each participant. Over a roughly two-month period, participants in the prospective study had the option of providing additional blood draws and questionnaires. Before DNA extraction, blood samples from the prospective study were shipped at room temperature or frozen.

The chain employs TRBV7-9 and TRBJ2-7; the D gene cannot be named for sure. The sample comprised PBMCs or T cells enriched from blood (not recorded which). The sequence derives from a woman aged 25 to 45 who had been exposed to COVID-19. At the DNA level, the sequence is TGTGCCAGCAGCTTAGGACATAAGCCGGAAAAGCAGTACTTC. Translated, this is CASSLGHKPEKQYF.